The text below deals with one T cell receptor beta chain. The data stem from a study of blood T cell repertoires in COVID-19. Across the whole study: Samples of COVID-19 (acute and convalescent) were obtained from the United States, Italy and Spain. The analysed material was cDNA or gDNA that came from T cells, B-cell-depleted T cells, or PBMCs.

Trimming shortened V by 7 bases and J by 6 bases, and 12 bases separated the two germline ends. The CDR3 is made up of 12 amino acids. Study processing details: Reference gene primers were amplified, and this amplification served to estimate nucleated cell counts. TCRdb's copy holds only in-frame clones and misses some; the assay was immunoSEQ multiplex PCR. The V and J calls and clone size are taken from that table; D and trimming were inferred from the DNA. The sample includes more than 50,000 clones, roughly 93% of them seen just once. The rearrangement links TRBV12-3 or TRBV12-4 to TRBJ2-5, with TRBD2 as a possible D gene (6 bases). The TCR was taken from a human donor in a cohort sampled during active COVID-19. Sequenced sample: peripheral blood. Written as DNA, the CDR3 is TGTGCCAGCAATCTAAGCGGGCAGACCCAGTACTTC. It specifies CASNLSGQTQYF.